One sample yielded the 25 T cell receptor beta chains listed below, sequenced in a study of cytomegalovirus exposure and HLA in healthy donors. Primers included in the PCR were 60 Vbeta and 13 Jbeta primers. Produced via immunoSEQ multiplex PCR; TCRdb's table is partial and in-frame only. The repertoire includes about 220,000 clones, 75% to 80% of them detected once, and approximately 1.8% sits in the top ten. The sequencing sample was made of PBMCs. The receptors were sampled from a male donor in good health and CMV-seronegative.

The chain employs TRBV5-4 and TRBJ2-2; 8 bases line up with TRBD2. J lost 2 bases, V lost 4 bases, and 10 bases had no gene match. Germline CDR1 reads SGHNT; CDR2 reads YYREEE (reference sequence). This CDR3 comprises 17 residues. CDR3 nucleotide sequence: TGTGCCAGCAGCCTCTCATTAGCGGGGATTAACACCGGGGAGCTGTTTTTT. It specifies CASSLSLAGINTGELFF.

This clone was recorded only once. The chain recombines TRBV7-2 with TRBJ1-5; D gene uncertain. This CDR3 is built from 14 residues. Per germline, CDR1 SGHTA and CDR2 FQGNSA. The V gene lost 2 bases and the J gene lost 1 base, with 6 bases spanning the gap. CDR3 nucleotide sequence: TGTGCCAGCAGCTTATCCCCAAGCAATCAGCCCCAGCATTTT. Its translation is CASSLSPSNQPQHF. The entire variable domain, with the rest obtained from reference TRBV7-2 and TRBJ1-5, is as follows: GAGVSQSPSNKVTEKGKDVELRCDPISGHTALYWYRQSLGQGLEFLIYFQGNSAPDKSGLPSDRFSAERTGGSVSTLTIQRTQQEDSAVYLCASSLSPSNQPQHFGDGTRLSIL.

The CDR3 nucleotides are TGTGCCAGCAGCTTAGGAGGCGGGAGGGCCCCGGATACGCAGTATTTT. Translating gives CASSLGGGRAPDTQYF. The chain recombines TRBV7-2 with TRBJ2-3; 9 nucleotides match TRBD2. Germline CDR1 is SGHTA and CDR2 is FQGNSA. The CDR3 has 16 residues. Trimming removed 1 base from V and 6 bases from J; junction bases left unmatched: 8.

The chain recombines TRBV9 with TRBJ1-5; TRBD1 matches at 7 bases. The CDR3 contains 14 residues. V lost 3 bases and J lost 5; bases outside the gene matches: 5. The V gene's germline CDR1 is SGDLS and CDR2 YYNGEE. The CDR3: CASSEGARDQPQHF. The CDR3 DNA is TGTGCCAGCAGCGAGGGGGCGAGGGATCAGCCCCAGCATTTT.

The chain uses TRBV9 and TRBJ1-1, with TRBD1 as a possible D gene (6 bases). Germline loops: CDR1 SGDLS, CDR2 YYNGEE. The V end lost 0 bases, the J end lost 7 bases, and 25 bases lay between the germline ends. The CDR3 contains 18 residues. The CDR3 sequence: CASSVEGLTGREFGEAFF. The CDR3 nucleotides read TGTGCCAGCAGCGTAGAGGGGTTGACAGGCAGGGAATTTGGTGAAGCTTTCTTT.

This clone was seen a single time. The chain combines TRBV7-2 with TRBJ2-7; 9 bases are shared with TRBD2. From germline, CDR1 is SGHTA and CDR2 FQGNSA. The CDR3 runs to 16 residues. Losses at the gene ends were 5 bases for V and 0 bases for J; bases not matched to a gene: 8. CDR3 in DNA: TGTGCCAGCAGCCTGGCTAGCGGGACTTCCTCCTACGAGCAGTACTTC. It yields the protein CASSLASGTSSYEQYF.

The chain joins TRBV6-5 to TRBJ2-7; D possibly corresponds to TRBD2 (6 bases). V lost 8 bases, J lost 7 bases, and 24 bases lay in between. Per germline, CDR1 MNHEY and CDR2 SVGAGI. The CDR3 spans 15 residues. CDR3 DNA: TGTGCCAGCGGCTTACACGGGACTCGCGCCAGGGAGCAGTACTTC. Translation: CASGLHGTRAREQYF.

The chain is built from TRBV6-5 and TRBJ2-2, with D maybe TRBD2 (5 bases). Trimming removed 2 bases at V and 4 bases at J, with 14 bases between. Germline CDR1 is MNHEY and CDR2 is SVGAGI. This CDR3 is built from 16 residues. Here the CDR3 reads CASSYKTAAGTGELFF. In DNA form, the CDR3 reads TGTGCCAGCAGTTACAAGACCGCCGCGGGCACCGGGGAGCTGTTTTTT.

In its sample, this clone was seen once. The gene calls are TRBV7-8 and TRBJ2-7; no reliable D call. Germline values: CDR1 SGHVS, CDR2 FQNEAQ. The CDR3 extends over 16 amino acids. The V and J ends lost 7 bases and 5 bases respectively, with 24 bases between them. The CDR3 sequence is CASTRRSGNTVNEQYF. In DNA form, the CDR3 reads TGTGCCAGCACCCGCCGGAGTGGAAACACCGTTAACGAGCAGTACTTC.

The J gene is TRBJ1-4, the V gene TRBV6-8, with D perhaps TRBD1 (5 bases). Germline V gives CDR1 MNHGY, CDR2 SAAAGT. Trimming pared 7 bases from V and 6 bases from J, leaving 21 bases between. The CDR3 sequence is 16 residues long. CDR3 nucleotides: TGTGCCAGCACTCCCCCCACCGGGTTGGGGCATGAAAAACTGTTTTTT. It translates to CASTPPTGLGHEKLFF.

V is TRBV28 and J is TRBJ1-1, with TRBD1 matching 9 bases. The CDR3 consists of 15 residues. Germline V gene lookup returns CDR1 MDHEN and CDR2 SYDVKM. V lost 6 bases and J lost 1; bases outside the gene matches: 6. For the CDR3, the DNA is TGTGCCAGCAGCTGGACAGGGGCAGGGAACACTGAAGCTTTCTTT. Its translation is CASSWTGAGNTEAFF. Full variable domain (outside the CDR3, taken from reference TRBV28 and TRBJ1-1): DVKVTQSSRYLVKRTGEKVFLECVQDMDHENMFWYRQDPGLGLRLIYFSYDVKMKEKGDIPEGYSVSREKKERFSLILESASTNQTSMYLCASSWTGAGNTEAFFGQGTRLTVV.

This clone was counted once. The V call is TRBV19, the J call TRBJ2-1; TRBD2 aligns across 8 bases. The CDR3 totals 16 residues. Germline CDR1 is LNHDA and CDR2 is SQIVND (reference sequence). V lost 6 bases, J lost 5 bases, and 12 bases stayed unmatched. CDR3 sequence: CASRILTGGSNNEQFF. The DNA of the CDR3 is TGTGCCAGTAGGATACTAACGGGAGGGTCTAACAATGAGCAGTTCTTC.

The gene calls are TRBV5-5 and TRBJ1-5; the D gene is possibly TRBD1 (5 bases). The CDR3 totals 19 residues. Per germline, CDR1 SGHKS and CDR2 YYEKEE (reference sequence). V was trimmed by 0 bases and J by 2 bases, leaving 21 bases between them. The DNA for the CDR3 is TGTGCCAGCAGCTTGGAGATCCGGGGGACCGATCTCGGCAATCAGCCCCAGCATTTT. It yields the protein CASSLEIRGTDLGNQPQHF.

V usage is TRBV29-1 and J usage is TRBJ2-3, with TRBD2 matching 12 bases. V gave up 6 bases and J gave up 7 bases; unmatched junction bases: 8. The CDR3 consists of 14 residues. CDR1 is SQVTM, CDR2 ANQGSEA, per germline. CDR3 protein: CSVQTSGSAYTQYF. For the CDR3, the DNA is TGCAGCGTCCAGACTAGCGGGAGCGCTTATACGCAGTATTTT.

This CDR3 is CASRRQRNSPLHF. The CDR3 nucleotides are TGTGCCAGCAGAAGACAGAGAAATTCACCCCTCCACTTT. This chain joins TRBV6-5 and TRBJ1-6; D perhaps matches TRBD1 (5 bases). Trimming took 6 bases from V and 7 from J, leaving 10 bases between them. In germline, CDR1 is MNHEY, CDR2 SVGAGI. This CDR3 has 13 residues.

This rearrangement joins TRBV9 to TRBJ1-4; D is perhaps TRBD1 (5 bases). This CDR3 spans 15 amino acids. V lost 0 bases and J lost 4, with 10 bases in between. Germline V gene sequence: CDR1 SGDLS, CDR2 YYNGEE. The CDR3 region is CASSVGGDGNEKLFF. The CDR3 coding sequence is TGTGCCAGCAGCGTAGGGGGGGACGGTAATGAAAAACTGTTTTTT.

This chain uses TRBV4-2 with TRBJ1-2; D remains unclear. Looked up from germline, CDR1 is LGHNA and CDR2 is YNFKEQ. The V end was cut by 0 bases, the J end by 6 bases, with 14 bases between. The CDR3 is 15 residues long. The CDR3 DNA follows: TGTGCCAGCAGCCAAGATAGGCCCTTTGAGGATGGCTACACCTTC. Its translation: CASSQDRPFEDGYTF.

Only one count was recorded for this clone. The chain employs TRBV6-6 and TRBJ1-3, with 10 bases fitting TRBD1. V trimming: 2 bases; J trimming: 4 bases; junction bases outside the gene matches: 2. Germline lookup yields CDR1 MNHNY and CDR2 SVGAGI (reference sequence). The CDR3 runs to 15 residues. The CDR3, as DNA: TGTGCCAGCAGTTACCCGACAGGGGGCGGAAACACCATATATTTT. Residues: CASSYPTGGGNTIYF.

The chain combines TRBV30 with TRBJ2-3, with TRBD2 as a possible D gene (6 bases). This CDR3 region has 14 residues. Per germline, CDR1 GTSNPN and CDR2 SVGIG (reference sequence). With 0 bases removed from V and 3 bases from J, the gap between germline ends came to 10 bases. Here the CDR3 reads CAWSVKGGTDTQYF. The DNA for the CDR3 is TGTGCCTGGAGTGTAAAGGGAGGAACAGATACGCAGTATTTT.

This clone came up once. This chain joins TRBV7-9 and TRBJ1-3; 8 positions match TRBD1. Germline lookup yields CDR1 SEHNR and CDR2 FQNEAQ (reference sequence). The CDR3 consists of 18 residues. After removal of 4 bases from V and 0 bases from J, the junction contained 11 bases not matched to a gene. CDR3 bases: TGTGCCAGCAGCTCCCCTAGGACAGGGAGTTTCTCTGGAAACACCATATATTTT. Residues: CASSSPRTGSFSGNTIYF.

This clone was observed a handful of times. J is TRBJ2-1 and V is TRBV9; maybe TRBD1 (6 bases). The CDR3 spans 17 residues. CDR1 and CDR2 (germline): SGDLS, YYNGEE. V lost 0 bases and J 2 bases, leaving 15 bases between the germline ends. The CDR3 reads CASSVATQRTAYNEQFF. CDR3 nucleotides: TGTGCCAGCAGCGTAGCTACGCAGCGGACAGCCTACAATGAGCAGTTCTTC.

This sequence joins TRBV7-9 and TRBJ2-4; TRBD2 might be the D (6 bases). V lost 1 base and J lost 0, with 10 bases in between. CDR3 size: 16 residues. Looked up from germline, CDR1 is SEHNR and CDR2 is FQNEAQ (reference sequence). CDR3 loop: CASSLVQGLAKNIQYF. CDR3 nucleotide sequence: TGTGCCAGCAGCTTAGTTCAGGGACTAGCCAAAAACATTCAGTACTTC.

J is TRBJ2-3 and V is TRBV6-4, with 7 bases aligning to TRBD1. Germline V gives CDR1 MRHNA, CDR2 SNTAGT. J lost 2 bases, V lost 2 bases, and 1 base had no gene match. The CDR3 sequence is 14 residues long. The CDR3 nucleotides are TGTGCCAGCAGTGACGGGACAGACACAGATACGCAGTATTTT. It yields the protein CASSDGTDTDTQYF.

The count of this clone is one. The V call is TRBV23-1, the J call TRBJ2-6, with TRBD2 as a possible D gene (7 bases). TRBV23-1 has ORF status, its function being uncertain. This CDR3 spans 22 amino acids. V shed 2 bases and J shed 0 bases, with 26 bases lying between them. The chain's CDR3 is CASSQAWRGRSLISSGANVLTF. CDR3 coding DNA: TGCGCCAGCAGTCAAGCGTGGCGGGGGCGTTCACTTATCAGCTCTGGGGCCAACGTCCTGACTTTC.

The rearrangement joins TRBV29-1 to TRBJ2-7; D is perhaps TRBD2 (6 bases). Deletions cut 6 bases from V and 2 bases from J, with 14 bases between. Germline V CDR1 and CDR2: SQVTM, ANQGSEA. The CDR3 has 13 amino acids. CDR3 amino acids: CSVTRDSTYEQYF. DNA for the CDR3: TGCAGCGTGACCCGGGACTCGACCTACGAGCAGTACTTC.